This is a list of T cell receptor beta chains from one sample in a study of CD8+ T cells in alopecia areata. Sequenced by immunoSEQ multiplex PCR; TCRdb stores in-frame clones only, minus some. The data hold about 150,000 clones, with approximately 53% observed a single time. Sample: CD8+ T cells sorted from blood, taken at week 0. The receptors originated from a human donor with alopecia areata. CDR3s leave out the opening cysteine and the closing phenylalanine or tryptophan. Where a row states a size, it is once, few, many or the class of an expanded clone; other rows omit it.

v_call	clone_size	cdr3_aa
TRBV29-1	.	SVLGYEQY
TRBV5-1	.	ASRGTGDNYGYT
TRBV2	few	ASRIGGDHYGYT
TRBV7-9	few	ASSSGQDYGYT
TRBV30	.	AWSVGQSYEQY
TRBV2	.	ASSGGQIYGYT
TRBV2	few	ASSDDRDSSDSNQPQH
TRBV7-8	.	ASSLDSPNTGELF
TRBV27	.	ASGDTNYEQY
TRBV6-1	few	ASRPAHEKLF
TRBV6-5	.	ASSYSQRGDSPLH
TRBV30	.	AWSSGTGKGYT
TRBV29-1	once	SVRHNTGELF
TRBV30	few	AWSVSTENYGYT
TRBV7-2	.	ASSARWGLGYEQY
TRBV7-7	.	ASSPGAEETQY
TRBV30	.	AWTGQNTGELF
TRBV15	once	ATSRGITYEQY
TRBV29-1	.	SSWDNEQF
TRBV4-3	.	ASSQDLTSGGVDEQF
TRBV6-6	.	ASSTLGSNEQF
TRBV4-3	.	ASSQATGSSYEQY
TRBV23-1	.	ASSQSGGSHTGELF
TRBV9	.	ASSVGRDNEQF
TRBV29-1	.	SVRGPLTGELF
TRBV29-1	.	SVLTTLDGDYGYT
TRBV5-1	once	ASSLVPYEQY
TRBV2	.	ASSPGGNEQF
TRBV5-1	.	ASSLTVGETQY
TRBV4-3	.	ASSQDPDNPFGYT
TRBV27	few	ASSLSWGNTEAF
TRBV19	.	ASSMLVRETQY
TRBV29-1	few	SVEDRGGYT
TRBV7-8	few	ASSGGTISYEQY
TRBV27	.	ASSLSQGPATEAF
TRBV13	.	ASSFGDEKLF
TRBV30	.	AWSVIWNEAF
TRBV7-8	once	ASSSWDSPYEQY
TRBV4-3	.	ASSQDWDSNQPQH
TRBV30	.	AWSPGTATTDGYT